This T cell receptor (beta chain) was retrieved from a study of blood T cell repertoires in COVID-19. The overall study: Some COVID-19 samples were acute and others convalescent; all came from the United States, Italy and Spain. T cells, B-cell-depleted T cells, or PBMCs provided the cDNA or gDNA that served as material.

The Seattle patients joined while their infection was active and were tracked longitudinally afterward. Method: immunoSEQ multiplex PCR; TCRdb's copy keeps in-frame clones and lacks some. In the table there are 230,000 or so clones, roughly 81% of which are singletons. J gave up 0 bases and V 6 bases, and 9 bases lay outside the gene matches. The CDR3 totals 16 residues. Germline CDR1 and CDR2: SEHNR and FQNEAQ (reference sequence). This TCR was sampled from a woman aged 80 or over with COVID-19, enrolled during active disease. The gene calls are TRBV7-9 and TRBJ1-1, with 8 positions matching TRBD1. Sample: peripheral blood. The chain's CDR3 is CASRFPPGQVNTEAFF. The CDR3, as DNA: TGTGCCAGCAGATTTCCCCCGGGACAGGTGAACACTGAAGCTTTCTTT.